The present T cell receptor (beta chain) was sequenced within a study of cytomegalovirus exposure and HLA in healthy donors. Germline V CDR1 and CDR2: KGHSH, LQKENI. V lost 4 bases and J lost 2, with 11 bases in between. The CDR3 covers 14 residues. This PCR relied on a set of 60 Vbeta primers and 13 Jbeta primers. TCRdb's copy holds only in-frame clones and misses some; the assay was immunoSEQ multiplex PCR. The sample includes roughly 120,000 clones, 75% to 85% seen only once; the top ten take 2% to 2.5%. Regarding donors, all were healthy bone marrow donors. The J gene is TRBJ2-5, the V gene TRBV18; D possibly corresponds to TRBD1 (6 bases). The clonotype comes from a man between 18 and 29 years old in good health and CMV-seronegative. What was sequenced was PBMCs. CDR3 amino acids: CASSRSDSQETQYF. The CDR3 region has the DNA TGTGCCAGCTCACGTTCGGACAGTCAAGAGACCCAGTACTTC. Combining the CDR3 with reference TRBV18 and TRBJ2-5 gives the whole variable domain NAGVMQNPRHLVRRRGQEARLRCSPMKGHSHVYWYRQLPEEGLKFMVYLQKENIIDESGMPKERFSAEFPKEGPSILRIQQVVRGDSAAYFCASSRSDSQETQYFGPGTRLLVL.